A selection of T cell receptor beta chains follows, all from one sample in a study of immune cell composition in non-small cell lung cancer. Sequenced by immunoSEQ multiplex PCR; TCRdb stores in-frame clones only, minus some. The table records about 3,400 clones, 60% to 85% of them present only once. Sequencing was done on a sample of lung tumor tissue. All receptors come from a human donor with non-small cell lung cancer. The CDR3 runs from the conserved cysteine through the conserved F or W. D genes are given only for firm matches. Size values are once, few and many counts, or a class for expanded clones, and some rows have none.

v_gene	d_gene	j_gene	abundance	CDR3nt	CDR3aa
TRBV5-1	TRBD1	TRBJ1-4	-	TGCGCCAGCAGCCCGGACAGGCTGGATGAAAAACTGTTTTTT	CASSPDRLDEKLFF
TRBV12-5	-	TRBJ2-3	once	TGTGCTAGTGGTTTGAGGTCAGGGGGCACAGATACGCAGTATTTT	CASGLRSGGTDTQYF
TRBV7-8	TRBD2	TRBJ2-2	-	TGTGCCAGCAGCTTAGCGTCGGGCGGGGGGGCGTTAAGCGGGGAGCTGTTTTTT	CASSLASGGGALSGELFF
TRBV19	-	TRBJ2-3	-	TGTGCCAGTAACACAGAGATCACAGATACGCAGTATTTT	CASNTEITDTQYF
TRBV6-1	-	TRBJ2-5	-	TGTGCCAGCAGTCCTCTACCACAAGAGACCCAGTACTTC	CASSPLPQETQYF
TRBV2	-	TRBJ2-1	few	TGTGCCAGCAGTGGGACAGTCTACAATGAGCAGTTCTTC	CASSGTVYNEQFF
TRBV4-3	-	TRBJ1-1	-	TGCGCCAGCAGCCAAGAGTTTGGGGCGACCGGAAACACTGAAGCTTTCTTT	CASSQEFGATGNTEAFF
TRBV11-2	-	TRBJ1-1	once	TGTGCCAGCAGATACGGGGTGAACACTGAAGCTTTCTTT	CASRYGVNTEAFF
TRBV7-2	-	TRBJ1-2	-	TGTGCCAGCAGCCAGCGATATGGCTACACCTTC	CASSQRYGYTF
TRBV5-6	-	TRBJ1-2	-	TGTGCCAGCAGCTTGGCACCCACGAGGGCGGGCCACACCTTC	CASSLAPTRAGHTF
TRBV4-3	-	TRBJ1-4	-	TGCGCCAGCAGCCAAGCGGGCGGGGGAGCACTGTTTTTT	CASSQAGGGALFF
TRBV19	TRBD2	TRBJ2-1	-	TGTGCCAGTAGAAGACCCGGGCTAGCGGGGTACAATGAGCAGTTCTTC	CASRRPGLAGYNEQFF
TRBV6-1	-	TRBJ2-3	-	TGTGCCAGCAGTGTTGAGCGGGCACGCACAGATACGCAGTATTTT	CASSVERARTDTQYF
TRBV7-6	-	TRBJ1-5	few	TGTGCCAGCAGCTCACAGACAGGAAATAGCAATCAGCCCCAGCATTTT	CASSSQTGNSNQPQHF
TRBV29-1	-	TRBJ1-1	once	TGCAGCGGCGAAAGGCAGGATAACACTGAAGCTTTCTTT	CSGERQDNTEAFF
TRBV5-1	TRBD1	TRBJ1-6	-	TGCGCCAGCAGCCGCGGACAGGGAAGTTCACCCCTCCACTTT	CASSRGQGSSPLHF
TRBV6-6	TRBD2	TRBJ2-3	-	TGTGCCTCCCTAGCGGGAGACACAGATACGCAGTATTTT	CASLAGDTDTQYF
TRBV5-5	TRBD1	TRBJ2-7	-	TGTGCCAGCAGTAACCCTCTGCTGAAGGACAGGAATAACGAGCAGTACTTC	CASSNPLLKDRNNEQYF
TRBV4-1	TRBD2	TRBJ2-3	large	TGCGCCAGCAGCCAAGAAGGGCCTAGCGGGGGCACAGATACGCAGTATTTT	CASSQEGPSGGTDTQYF
TRBV7-3	-	TRBJ2-1	-	TGTGCCAGCAGCGCTAGACCGGGGGAAACGTCGCAGTTCTTC	CASSARPGETSQFF
TRBV7-9	TRBD1	TRBJ2-7	once	TGTGCCAGCAGCCCAAGACAGGGGTCCTACGAGCAGTACTTC	CASSPRQGSYEQYF
TRBV4-1	TRBD1	TRBJ1-1	once	TGCGCCAGCAGCCAGCAAGATCTCATTGCGATCACAGGGGCAGCTTTCTTT	CASSQQDLIAITGAAFF
TRBV29-1	-	TRBJ2-3	-	TGCAGCGTTGACGCGGGGAACACAGATACGCAGTATTTT	CSVDAGNTDTQYF
TRBV18	-	TRBJ2-7	-	TGTGCCAGCTCAAGGGACACCAGCTCCTACGAGCAGTACTTC	CASSRDTSSYEQYF
TRBV6-1	-	TRBJ1-5	-	TGTGCCAGCAGTGAACCCCCACGGAGCAATCAGCCCCAGCATTTT	CASSEPPRSNQPQHF
TRBV18	-	TRBJ1-3	-	TGTGCCAGCTCACCACCTTCAGCGTCAGCCTCCTTATTCTCTGGAAACACCATATATTTT	CASSPPSASASLFSGNTIYF
TRBV2	-	TRBJ1-1	-	TGTGCCAGCAGTGAGAGAGGGCGACAAGCTTTCTTT	CASSERGRQAFF